These T cell receptor beta chains were read from a single sample in a study of spatial heterogeneity in lung cancer. In TCRdb, the 5' RACE reads were re-called with MiXCR into one record per CDR3 protein. Altogether about 52,000 distinct CDR3 sequences are present, more than 6.5% being singletons, with the ten largest covering less than 45%. Sequencing was performed on PBMCs, taken at follow-up. The receptor set was obtained from a female donor with early-stage non-small cell lung cancer. Both conserved end residues are part of each CDR3. A D gene is named only where the DNA matches it firmly. Size is stated for part of the rows, as once, few or many counts, or as a class when the clone is expanded.

clone size: many; J gene: TRBJ2-3; V gene: TRBV9; D gene: NA; CDR3 DNA: TGTGCCAGCAGCGTAGCCCTCGATGATACGCAGTATTTT; CDR3 protein: CASSVALDDTQYF
clone size: many; J gene: TRBJ1-3; V gene: TRBV6-5; D gene: NA; CDR3 DNA: TGTGCCAGCAGGAAGGGACCTGGAAACACCATATATTTT; CDR3 protein: CASRKGPGNTIYF
clone size: many; J gene: TRBJ1-1; V gene: TRBV5-1; D gene: TRBD1; CDR3 DNA: TGCGCCAGCAGCATCAACAGGGGGCTAGAAGCTTTCTTT; CDR3 protein: CASSINRGLEAFF
clone size: NA; J gene: TRBJ1-2; V gene: TRBV4-1; D gene: NA; CDR3 DNA: TGCGCCAGCAGCCAAGTGGATCGGGGGCGAAGCTATGGCTACACCTTC; CDR3 protein: CASSQVDRGRSYGYTF
clone size: many; J gene: TRBJ2-7; V gene: TRBV6-5; D gene: TRBD1; CDR3 DNA: TGTGCCAGCAGTAGGGACAGATACGAGCAGTACTTC; CDR3 protein: CASSRDRYEQYF
clone size: many; J gene: TRBJ1-1; V gene: TRBV30; D gene: NA; CDR3 DNA: TGTGCCGGAGGGACCGCGGGCACGGCTTTCTTT; CDR3 protein: CAGGTAGTAFF
clone size: many; J gene: TRBJ2-7; V gene: TRBV11-2; D gene: TRBD1; CDR3 DNA: TGTGCCAGCAGCTTAGGGGACAGGGCATCCGAGCAGTACTTC; CDR3 protein: CASSLGDRASEQYF
clone size: many; J gene: TRBJ2-2; V gene: TRBV3-1; D gene: NA; CDR3 DNA: TGTGCCAGCAGCCAAGTTCAGGAAACCGGGGAGCTGTTTTTT; CDR3 protein: CASSQVQETGELFF
clone size: NA; J gene: TRBJ1-3; V gene: TRBV14; D gene: NA; CDR3 DNA: TGTGCCAGCAGCCAAGCTAGGGGCTGGTCTGGAAACACCATATATTTT; CDR3 protein: CASSQARGWSGNTIYF
clone size: many; J gene: TRBJ2-3; V gene: TRBV5-4; D gene: NA; CDR3 DNA: TGTGCCAGCAGCACCCTCCTGGCGGGTCGCACAGATACGCAGTATTTT; CDR3 protein: CASSTLLAGRTDTQYF
clone size: many; J gene: TRBJ1-4; V gene: TRBV7-9; D gene: TRBD1; CDR3 DNA: TGTGCCAGCAGCCGATGGACAGGGGGCGATGAAAAACTGTTTTTT; CDR3 protein: CASSRWTGGDEKLFF
clone size: many; J gene: TRBJ2-3; V gene: TRBV18; D gene: TRBD1; CDR3 DNA: TGTGCCAGCTCACCACGGGGGACAGGGGGCACAGATACGCAGTATTTT; CDR3 protein: CASSPRGTGGTDTQYF
clone size: many; J gene: TRBJ2-7; V gene: TRBV2; D gene: TRBD1; CDR3 DNA: TGTGCCAGCACGACAGGGCCCTCCTACGAGCAGTACTTC; CDR3 protein: CASTTGPSYEQYF